This T cell receptor (beta chain) was sequenced for a study of T cell responses to AZD1222 COVID-19 vaccine. The study's findings and limits: Samples come after the peak T cell response, not at day 14. Receipt of two AZD1222 doses was followed by a rise in Spike-specific TCR breadth and depth. Variant regions that are unmutated are reportedly the target of nearly half of spike-specific TCRs.

The CDR3 sequence is 16 residues long. V shed 5 bases and J 5 bases; nucleotides not matched to a gene: 11. Germline lookup yields CDR1 SGHAT and CDR2 FQNNGV. Remarks on this clone: Its specificity is not known.

Second-dose intervals of approximately 4 or approximately 12 weeks were pooled. Profiled with immunoSEQ multiplex PCR; TCRdb holds only in-frame clones, not every one. Of around 80,000 clones in the sample, 80% to 90% are singletons; the top ten hold roughly 10%. The chain employs TRBV11-2 and TRBJ1-5, with 8 bases that match TRBD1. This clonotype was obtained from an adult who received the AZD1222 COVID-19 vaccine. The sample here was peripheral blood, taken 28 days after the second AZD1222 dose. The CDR3 region is CASSPWGTGDDQPQHF. The DNA of the CDR3 is TGTGCCAGCAGCCCCTGGGGGACAGGCGATGATCAGCCCCAGCATTTT.